Below are 2 T cell receptor beta chains sequenced from a single sample in a study of chemoradiotherapy in HPV16-positive cancers. Repertoires were generated with immunoSEQ multiplex PCR, while TCRdb's copy carries only in-frame clones and drops some. The sample includes under 250 clones, roughly 77% seen only once; the top ten take 9.6%. The sample here was tumor tissue, taken from a patient who underwent chemoradiotherapy. The source is a human donor with HPV-associated anogenital cancer.

The rearrangement links TRBV2 to TRBJ2-2; the match to TRBD1 covers 8 bases. Trimming at V came to 6 bases and at J to 5 bases, leaving 8 bases not matched to a gene. The CDR3 totals 15 residues. Germline-derived CDR1 and CDR2 are SNHLY and FYNNEI. The CDR3 DNA reads TGTGCCAGCAGGGAACAGGGGGTACGAACCGGGGAGCTGTTTTTT. Amino acid sequence: CASREQGVRTGELFF.

Here the CDR3 DNA reads TGTGCCAGCAGCTTAAGGGGAGTCTCCTCCTACAATGAGCAGTTCTTC. Its protein is CASSLRGVSSYNEQFF. The chain recombines TRBV7-9 with TRBJ2-1, with D perhaps assigned TRBD1 or TRBD2 (5 bases each). The germline V gene encodes CDR1 SEHNR and CDR2 FQNEAQ (reference sequence). This CDR3 contains 16 residues. V shed 2 bases and J shed 0 bases, with 11 bases lying between them.